The 21 T cell receptor beta chains given below trace back to one sample, sequenced in a study of blood T cells in healthy people across ages. Using a J-beta primer mix together with a sample-barcoded 5' primer, a second PCR was run for roughly 6 to 12 cycles. Each CDR3 protein is one row after TCRdb ran MiXCR on the 5' RACE reads. The sample has approximately 1.5 million distinct CDR3 sequences; approximately 43% are singletons. Sequenced: blood. All receptors come from a woman aged 18-35 years in good health.

With regard to this clonotype: Given a much more abundant clone one base away, this may be a read error. The CDR3 reads CASSQGQGAGYNEQYF. CDR3 sequence (DNA): TGCGCCAGCAGCCAGGGACAGGGGGCCGGCTACAATGAGCAGTACTTC. This rearrangement joins TRBV4-3 to TRBJ2-1, with 12 bases aligning to TRBD1. Near its end, the DNA agrees better with TRBJ2-7, so the J call may be wrong. The CDR3 covers 16 residues. Per germline, CDR1 LGHNA and CDR2 YSLEER.

The gene calls are TRBV28 and TRBJ2-5, with D unclear. Germline CDR1 MDHEN, CDR2 SYDVKM. This CDR3 has 11 amino acids. V was cut by 8 bases and J by 11 bases, with 15 bases left in between. The CDR3 nucleotides are TGTGCCAGCGAAAGAGTAAATGAGCAGTACTTC. The encoded protein is CASERVNEQYF.

The chain has TRBV29-1 and TRBJ2-4; TRBD1 matches 7 bases. The CDR3 totals 14 residues. With 4 bases clipped from V and 0 bases from J, the junction kept 3 bases outside the gene matches. Per germline, CDR1 SQVTM and CDR2 ANQGSEA. The CDR3 DNA sequence: TGCAGCGTTGGACAGGGTCTAGCCAAAAACATTCAGTACTTC. This sequence encodes CSVGQGLAKNIQYF.

This clonotype came up many times. This chain uses TRBV25-1 with TRBJ1-1, with D hard to call. This CDR3 spans 13 amino acids. CDR1 and CDR2 (germline): MGHDK, SYGVNS. Deletions cut 3 bases from V and 5 bases from J, with 10 bases between. The CDR3 bases are TGTGCCAGCAGTGATTTCCTGAGGACTGAAGCTTTCTTT. Protein sequence: CASSDFLRTEAFF.

CDR3 coding DNA: TGTGCCAGCAGTTCAACCAGCAGAGCGTCTTATGGCTACACCTTC. Amino acid sequence: CASSSTSRASYGYTF. V is TRBV6-2 or TRBV6-3 and J is TRBJ1-2; D ambiguous. The V and J ends lost 4 bases and 5 bases respectively, with 17 bases between them. The germline gives CDR1 MNHEY, CDR2 SVGEGT. This CDR3 has 15 residues.

This clonotype was picked up a small number of times. The chain carries TRBV20-1 and TRBJ1-4, with 9 bases identical to TRBD1. CDR3 length: 16 residues. Germline CDR1 DFQATT, CDR2 SNEGSKA (reference sequence). J gave up 8 bases and V 6 bases, and 16 bases lay outside the gene matches. This chain's CDR3 is CSAPLDRGSSAEKLFF. DNA for the CDR3: TGCAGTGCCCCACTGGACAGGGGATCTTCAGCGGAAAAACTGTTTTTT.

This clonotype turned up a few times. This chain uses TRBV7-6 with TRBJ2-7; 7 bases are a match to TRBD1. V gave up 2 bases and J gave up 3 bases; unmatched junction bases: 4. The CDR3 length is 14 residues. Germline V gene data show CDR1 as SGHVS and CDR2 as FNYEAQ. CDR3 sequence reads: CASSLWDSVYEQYF. CDR3 bases: TGTGCCAGCAGCTTATGGGACAGTGTCTACGAGCAGTACTTC.

This clonotype showed up just a few times. In DNA form, the CDR3 reads TGCAGTGCTAGAGGGGTTGCCGGGGGGGCCCTAAACATTCAGTACTTC. This translates into CSARGVAGGALNIQYF. J is TRBJ2-4 and V is TRBV20-1; TRBD2 aligns across 8 bases. The CDR3 has 16 amino acids. The V segment lost 1 base and the J segment 6 bases; nucleotides outside the gene matches: 11. CDR1 is DFQATT and CDR2 is SNEGSKA in the germline V gene (reference sequence).

This chain links TRBV6-5 with TRBJ1-5; D gene ambiguous. The germline V and J ends were trimmed by 2 bases and 6 bases, with 14 bases remaining between them. The CDR3 contains 15 residues. The germline V gene encodes CDR1 MNHEY and CDR2 SVGAGI. CDR3 nucleotide sequence: TGTGCCAGCAGTTACGCAGTCCGACAAATTCAGCCCCAGCATTTT. This sequence encodes CASSYAVRQIQPQHF.

This clonotype was detected only a few times. The V and J genes are TRBV5-1 and TRBJ1-4, with D possibly matching TRBD1 (5 bases). The CDR3 runs 13 residues. Germline V CDR1 and CDR2: SGHRS, YFSETQ. Trimming shortened V by 3 bases and J by 3 bases, and 6 bases separated the two germline ends. The CDR3 DNA reads as TGCGCCAGCAGCTGGGACGCTAATGAAAAACTGTTTTTT. This translates into CASSWDANEKLFF.

This clonotype was counted at least ten times. The rearrangement links TRBV27 to TRBJ2-1, with 7 bases identical to TRBD1. Looked up from germline, CDR1 is MNHEY and CDR2 is SMNVEV (reference sequence). V dropped 6 bases and J dropped 2; count of bases not matched to a gene: 7. This CDR3 contains 15 residues. The CDR3 here is CASSPRQGPYNEQFF. The CDR3, as DNA: TGTGCCAGCAGCCCAAGACAGGGTCCCTACAATGAGCAGTTCTTC.

This clonotype was detected only a few times. V gene TRBV9 combines with J gene TRBJ2-1, with 9 bases that match TRBD1. Germline assignment: CDR1 SGDLS and CDR2 YYNGEE. The CDR3 is 17 residues long. Germline trimming cut 0 bases from V and 2 bases from J; bases unmatched to any gene: 6. The CDR3 protein is CASSVEWGQGAYNEQFF. The CDR3 DNA reads as TGTGCCAGCAGCGTAGAATGGGGACAGGGTGCCTACAATGAGCAGTTCTTC.

The chain uses TRBV5-1 and TRBJ1-6; D remains ambiguous. The V end was cut by 0 bases, the J end by 5 bases, with 15 bases between. Germline assignment: CDR1 SGHRS and CDR2 YFSETQ. The CDR3 extends over 17 amino acids. CDR3 sequence: CASSLGATTSNNSPLHF. CDR3 nucleotides: TGCGCCAGCAGCTTGGGGGCAACCACGTCTAATAATTCACCCCTCCACTTT.

The chain has TRBV2 and TRBJ2-1; 11 nucleotides align to TRBD2. Looked up from germline, CDR1 is SNHLY and CDR2 is FYNNEI. The CDR3 is 16 amino acids. With V trimmed by 6 bases and J by 7 bases, 11 bases remained unmatched. The CDR3 protein is CASRASLAGGKNEQFF. DNA for the CDR3: TGTGCCAGCAGGGCGTCTCTAGCGGGAGGAAAAAATGAGCAGTTCTTC.

The gene calls are TRBV6-2 or TRBV6-3 and TRBJ2-3; 7 bases match TRBD1. Trimming at V came to 5 bases and at J to 2 bases, leaving 10 bases not matched to a gene. Germline V CDR1 and CDR2: MNHEY, SVGEGT. The CDR3 extends over 16 amino acids. Here the CDR3 DNA reads TGTGCCAGCAGTGCCCGGGACAGCTTCCTCACAGATACGCAGTATTTT. Its protein product is CASSARDSFLTDTQYF.

This chain uses TRBV2 with TRBJ2-1, with D perhaps TRBD2 (6 bases). In germline, CDR1 is SNHLY, CDR2 FYNNEI. The CDR3 loop spans 13 amino acids. The CDR3: CASRASALMRQFF. CDR3 DNA: TGTGCGAGTCGGGCTAGCGCTCTAATGAGGCAGTTCTTC.

The chain couples TRBV10-3 to TRBJ2-3; 11 bases line up with TRBD2. Germline V gene lookup returns CDR1 ENHRY and CDR2 SYGVKD. This CDR3 contains 15 residues. Trimming took 6 bases from V and 4 from J; bases not matched to a gene: 6. CDR3 region: CAIRASGGPADTQYF. CDR3 sequence (DNA): TGTGCCATCAGGGCTAGCGGGGGGCCCGCAGATACGCAGTATTTT.

The sample holds a few counts of this clonotype. The chain joins TRBV7-2 to TRBJ1-2; no clear D gene. This CDR3 region has 15 residues. The V end lost 0 bases, the J end lost 2 bases, and 10 bases lay between the germline ends. The germline V gene encodes CDR1 SGHTA and CDR2 FQGNSA. In DNA, the CDR3 is TGTGCCAGCAGCTTAGCGATCCAGCTCAACTATGGCTACACCTTC. This translates into CASSLAIQLNYGYTF. Full variable domain (remainder filled in from reference TRBV7-2 and TRBJ1-2): GAGVSQSPSNKVTEKGKDVELRCDPISGHTALYWYRQSLGQGLEFLIYFQGNSAPDKSGLPSDRFSAERTGGSVSTLTIQRTQQEDSAVYLCASSLAIQLNYGYTFGSGTRLTVV.

The chain links TRBV7-9 to TRBJ1-2; D is unresolved. V was shortened by 3 bases and J by 7 bases, with 9 bases between the two germline ends. Germline V CDR1 and CDR2: SEHNR, FQNEAQ (reference sequence). This CDR3 comprises 12 residues. The CDR3 loop reads CASSFSSSGYTF. Written as DNA, the CDR3 is TGTGCCAGCAGCTTTAGTTCGAGTGGCTACACCTTC.

The rearrangement links TRBV20-1 to TRBJ2-7; D might be TRBD2 (7 bases). CDR3 size: 13 residues. The germline V gene encodes CDR1 DFQATT and CDR2 SNEGSKA (reference sequence). Trimming removed 5 bases at V and 1 base at J, with 12 bases between. This CDR3 is CSAERGGSYEQYF. The CDR3 region has the DNA TGCAGTGCTGAGAGGGGGGGGTCCTACGAGCAGTACTTC.

CDR3 DNA sequence: TGTGCCAGCAGTTACCAAGGTGGAGCACCCTATGGCTACACCTTC. Its protein is CASSYQGGAPYGYTF. The chain employs TRBV6-5 and TRBJ1-2; D is unclear. V lost 2 bases to trimming and J lost 4 bases, with 14 bases between them. The CDR3 runs 15 residues. CDR1 and CDR2 (germline): MNHEY, SVGAGI.